This is a list of T cell receptor beta chains from one sample in a study of long-term antiretroviral therapy in people with HIV. Generated by immunoSEQ multiplex PCR, the TCRdb table keeps only in-frame clones and is missing some. The table has fewer than 35,000 clones, under 85% seen once; the top ten hold more than 6.5%. The sample was unsorted PBMCs, taken 3 years after starting antiretroviral therapy. The source of these receptors is a middle-aged man with HIV. CDR3s include the opening cysteine and the closing phenylalanine or tryptophan. A D gene is named only where the DNA matches it firmly. Clone size is given for some rows only: seen once, a few or many times, or a class if the clone is expanded.

v_gene	j_gene	d_gene	abundance	CDR3nt	CDR3aa
TRBV2	TRBJ1-6	NA	NA	TGTGCCAGCAGTGACGGGAGTGGCGTACCTATCTGGAATTCACCCCTCCACTTT	CASSDGSGVPIWNSPLHF
TRBV4-2	TRBJ2-5	TRBD1	NA	TGTGCCAGCAGCCAAGGTACAGGGGGCTTTTACTACCAAGAGACCCAGTACTTC	CASSQGTGGFYYQETQYF
TRBV6-5	TRBJ1-1	TRBD1	NA	TGTGCCAGCAGTTGGACAGGGGGCGAGAGCACTGAAGCTTTCTTT	CASSWTGGESTEAFF
TRBV6-5	TRBJ1-2	TRBD1	NA	TGTGCCAGCAGTAGCCAGGGGGGTTTTCGTGGCTACACCTTC	CASSSQGGFRGYTF
TRBV4-1	TRBJ2-3	NA	NA	TGCGCCAGCAGCCAAGGGACTAGCACAGATACGCAGTATTTT	CASSQGTSTDTQYF
TRBV2	TRBJ1-6	NA	few	TGTGCCAGCAGTGATTGGGGGCAGGATTCACCCCTCCACTTT	CASSDWGQDSPLHF
TRBV27	TRBJ1-2	TRBD1	NA	TGTGCCAGCAGTTTGACCCTGGGGACAGGGGGGAACTATGGCTACACCTTC	CASSLTLGTGGNYGYTF
TRBV10-3	TRBJ2-7	TRBD1	NA	TGTGCCATCAGCGAAATCCCGGGACAGGGACACGAGCAGTACTTC	CAISEIPGQGHEQYF
TRBV7-9	TRBJ1-3	NA	few	TGTGCCAGCAGCTTAGGCGGCGGGACTGGAAACACCATATATTTT	CASSLGGGTGNTIYF
TRBV6-1	TRBJ1-1	TRBD1	NA	TGTGCCAGCAGTGACAGGGGGTCGAACACTGAAGCTTTCTTT	CASSDRGSNTEAFF
TRBV19	TRBJ2-7	NA	NA	TGTGCCAGTAGTCCAAGACCGCCAAGGAGCTCCTACGAGCAGTACTTC	CASSPRPPRSSYEQYF
TRBV6-1	TRBJ1-3	NA	NA	TGTGCCAGCAGTGATGGAGGGTCATCCTCTGGAAACACCATATATTTT	CASSDGGSSSGNTIYF
TRBV13	TRBJ1-1	NA	NA	TGTGCCAGCAGCTTAGGTAATTTTAATGACATGCTGAACACTGAAGCTTTCTTT	CASSLGNFNDMLNTEAFF
TRBV27	TRBJ2-1	TRBD1	NA	TGTGCCAGCAGACCTGACAGGGGCCGTTACAATGAGCAGTTCTTC	CASRPDRGRYNEQFF
TRBV29-1	TRBJ2-1	TRBD2	NA	TGCAGCGTTGAAATAGCGGGGCGATACAATGAGCAGTTCTTC	CSVEIAGRYNEQFF
TRBV9	TRBJ1-1	NA	NA	TGTGCCAGCAGCGGTCTCGGGAGCACTGAAGCTTTCTTT	CASSGLGSTEAFF
TRBV7-9	TRBJ2-7	TRBD2	NA	TGTGCCAGCAGCTTTAGCGGGGGGGGCGCCGTTTCGATCTACGAGCAGTACTTC	CASSFSGGGAVSIYEQYF
TRBV15	TRBJ2-3	NA	few	TGTGCCACCAGCAGGTCTCCCGGGTCGAGCGGAGTGGGGACAAGCACAGATACGCAGTATTTT	CATSRSPGSSGVGTSTDTQYF
TRBV27	TRBJ2-5	TRBD2	once	TGTGCCAGCACCTTGACTAGCGGGAGCCAGACCCAGTACTTC	CASTLTSGSQTQYF
TRBV9	TRBJ2-7	NA	NA	TGTGCCAGCAGCCCACCTACGGGGGCGTCTGCCTTGAACTACGAGCAGTACTTC	CASSPPTGASALNYEQYF
TRBV5-4	TRBJ2-1	TRBD2	NA	TGTGCCAGCAGCTTACCCCGGACTAGTCCCAATGAGCAGTTCTTC	CASSLPRTSPNEQFF
TRBV11-2	TRBJ1-1	NA	NA	TGTGCCAGCAGCTTATGGACCGGGTCAACCGAAGCTTTCTTT	CASSLWTGSTEAFF
TRBV18	TRBJ1-1	TRBD1	NA	TGTGCCAGCTCGCCCGGGACAGCCCTTTTCGAAGCTTTCTTT	CASSPGTALFEAFF
TRBV5-4	TRBJ2-5	NA	NA	TGTGCCAGCAGGGCAGGGGAACAAGAGACCCAGTACTTC	CASRAGEQETQYF
TRBV4-1	TRBJ2-1	TRBD2	NA	TGCGCCAGCAGCCGCACAGGGACTAGCGGAGTGGCCTACAATGAGCAGTTCTTC	CASSRTGTSGVAYNEQFF
TRBV6-5	TRBJ1-1	NA	NA	TGTGCCAGCAGCCACGGGGGACGCCTCACTGAAGCTTTCTTT	CASSHGGRLTEAFF
TRBV7-6	TRBJ1-1	NA	NA	TGTGCCAGCAGCTTAATGAATGCCGAAGCTTTCTTT	CASSLMNAEAFF